The 7 T cell receptor beta chains listed next were all sequenced from one sample in a study of T cell repertoires in cytomegalovirus infection. TCRdb passed the reads through MiXCR, listing each CDR3 protein once. The data show some 500,000 distinct CDR3 sequences, roughly 42% seen once. Which antigens these TCRs recognize remains unknown. The material was cultured PBMCs, obtained from culture after CMV antigen stimulation. These receptor sequences come from a human donor in good health (CMV status not recorded). Some clones in this sample may be carry-over from other donors' samples.

V and J are TRBV29-1 and TRBJ2-3, with D unclear. Trimming took 3 bases from V and 5 from J, leaving 6 bases between them. This CDR3 is built from 11 residues. CDR1 and CDR2 (germline): SQVTM, ANQGSEA. In DNA, the CDR3 is TGCAGCGTTGATCACCAAGATACGCAGTATTTT. Protein: CSVDHQDTQYF.

The chain combines TRBV12-3 or TRBV12-4 with TRBJ1-4; D is uncertain. The CDR3 sequence is 13 residues long. Trimming pared 3 bases from V and 5 bases from J, leaving 7 bases between. The CDR3 DNA is TGTGCCAGCAGTTTTTTGGGAAATGAAAAACTGTTTTTT. It yields the protein CASSFLGNEKLFF.

The genes are TRBV6-2 or TRBV6-3 and TRBJ2-5; D may be TRBD2 (6 bases). Germline V gene lookup returns CDR1 MNHEY and CDR2 SVGEGT. The CDR3 has 13 amino acids. V lost 6 bases and J lost 5, with 13 bases in between. The CDR3 loop reads CASSFGTLETQYF. In DNA, the CDR3 is TGTGCCAGCAGCTTCGGGACTTTGGAGACCCAGTACTTC.

This clonotype was observed many times. This rearrangement joins TRBV7-2 to TRBJ2-3; TRBD2 might be the D (7 bases). The CDR3 sequence is 16 residues long. Deletions cut 5 bases from V and 6 bases from J, with 21 bases between. Germline V gene lookup returns CDR1 SGHTA and CDR2 FQGNSA. The CDR3 DNA follows: TGTGCCAGCAGCCCCCGTGGGGGGGCGCCGAGGGATACGCAGTATTTT. Its translation: CASSPRGGAPRDTQYF.

The chain combines TRBV7-9 with TRBJ1-1; D unclear. CDR1 and CDR2 from the germline V gene are SEHNR and FQNEAQ (reference sequence). Trimming stripped 5 bases from V and 4 bases from J, with 8 bases between. CDR3 length: 12 amino acids. The CDR3 loop reads CASSPVSTEAFF. CDR3 in DNA: TGTGCCAGCAGCCCCGTTTCCACTGAAGCTTTCTTT. The whole variable domain, remainder taken from reference TRBV7-9 and TRBJ1-1, is DTGVSQNPRHKITKRGQNVTFRCDPISEHNRLYWYRQTLGQGPEFLTYFQNEAQLEKSRLLSDRFSAERPKGSFSTLEIQRTEQGDSAMYLCASSPVSTEAFFGQGTRLTVV.

This clonotype was detected ten times or more. The V gene is TRBV7-8, the J gene TRBJ2-7; D is possibly TRBD2 (5 bases). V lost 5 bases to trimming and J lost 4 bases, with 21 bases between them. Looked up from germline, CDR1 is SGHVS and CDR2 is FQNEAQ. The CDR3 consists of 16 residues. The DNA for the CDR3 is TGTGCCAGCAGCAAACCGCCAGGCGGGTTCGGATACGAGCAGTACTTC. As protein: CASSKPPGGFGYEQYF.

The chain combines TRBV20-1 with TRBJ1-5; possible D gene TRBD1, 6 bases. This CDR3 contains 17 residues. The V end was cut by 6 bases, the J end by 4 bases, with 25 bases between. Looked up from germline, CDR1 is DFQATT and CDR2 is SNEGSKA (reference sequence). The CDR3 DNA sequence: TGCAGTGCAATAAGGTGGGGGATAGGGGGAGGTAATCAGCCCCAGCATTTT. Protein sequence: CSAIRWGIGGGNQPQHF.